Listed here are 4 T cell receptor beta chains from one sample, sequenced in a study of Ad26.COV2.S vaccination and SARS-CoV-2 variants. Regarding treatment: roughly 19 received Ad26.COV2.S at low or high dose, single or two shots; 5 received placebo; per-sample allocation not given. Following the first vaccine or placebo injection, samples were taken on day 63. Measured with immunoSEQ multiplex PCR; TCRdb has only the in-frame clones, and not every one. The table includes under 500,000 clones, 92% detected once. The specimen comprised peripheral blood, sampled in a trial of Ad26.COV2.S vaccine versus placebo. These TCRs come from a person aged 18 to 65 who received the Ad26.COV2.S COVID-19 vaccine or a placebo.

The CDR3 region is CASSQVLRDGNTIYF. CDR3 in DNA: TGTGCCAGCAGCCAAGTCCTCAGGGATGGAAACACCATATATTTT. V and J are TRBV3-1 (or the pseudogene TRBV3-2) and TRBJ1-3, with a weak D call TRBD1 (5 bases). Germline lookup yields CDR1 LGHDT and CDR2 YNNKEL (reference sequence). Trimming cost V 1 base and J 3 bases, with 10 bases left between them. This CDR3 has 15 residues.

The V gene is TRBV20-1, the J gene TRBJ2-3; 12 positions agree with TRBD2. Germline CDR1 DFQATT, CDR2 SNEGSKA (reference sequence). V was pared by 3 bases and J by 8 bases, with 12 bases of the junction left unmatched. The CDR3 length is 16 residues. Written as DNA, the CDR3 is TGCAGTGCTAGTGCGCTAGCGGGGGGGTTGGCTGGTACGCAGTATTTT. Translated, it gives CSASALAGGLAGTQYF.

Concerning this clone itself: Other DNA sequences of this sample code for an identical CDR3. The chain employs TRBV7-9 and TRBJ1-2; D is ambiguous. Germline assignment: CDR1 SEHNR and CDR2 FQNEAQ (reference sequence). There are 12 residues in the CDR3. V was trimmed by 0 bases and J by 3 bases, leaving 2 bases between them. This chain's CDR3 is CASSLADYGYTF. CDR3 bases: TGTGCCAGCAGCTTAGCAGACTATGGCTACACCTTC.

The chain is built from TRBV13 and TRBJ2-7; D is unresolved. V was shortened by 5 bases and J by 6 bases, with 17 bases between the two germline ends. The CDR3 loop spans 14 amino acids. CDR1 is PRHDT and CDR2 is FYEKMQ in the germline V gene (reference sequence). For the CDR3, the DNA is TGTGCCAGCAGCCCAGACCTGGACCTTCGCGAGCAGTACTTC. It is translated as CASSPDLDLREQYF. The whole variable domain, filled in from reference TRBV13 and TRBJ2-7, reads AAGVIQSPRHLIKEKRETATLKCYPIPRHDTVYWYQQGPGQDPQFLISFYEKMQSDKGSIPDRFSAQQFSDYHSELNMSSLELGDSALYFCASSPDLDLREQYFGPGTRLTVT.